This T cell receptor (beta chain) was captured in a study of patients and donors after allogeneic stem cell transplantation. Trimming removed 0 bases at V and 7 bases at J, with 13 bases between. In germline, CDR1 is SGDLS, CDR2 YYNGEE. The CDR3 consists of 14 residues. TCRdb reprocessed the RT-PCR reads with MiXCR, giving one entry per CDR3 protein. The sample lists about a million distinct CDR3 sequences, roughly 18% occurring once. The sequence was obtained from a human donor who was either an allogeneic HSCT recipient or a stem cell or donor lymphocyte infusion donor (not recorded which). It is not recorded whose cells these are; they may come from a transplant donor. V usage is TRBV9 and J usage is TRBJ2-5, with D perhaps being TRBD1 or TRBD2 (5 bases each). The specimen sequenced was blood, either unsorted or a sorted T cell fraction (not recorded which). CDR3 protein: CASSVGGESGTQYF. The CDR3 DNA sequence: TGTGCCAGCAGCGTAGGAGGGGAATCAGGGACCCAGTACTTC. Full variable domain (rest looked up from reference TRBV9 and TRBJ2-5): DSGVTQTPKHLITATGQRVTLRCSPRSGDLSVYWYQQSLDQGLQFLIQYYNGEERAKGNILERFSAQQFPDLHSELNLSSLELGDSALYFCASSVGGESGTQYFGPGTRLLVL.